This entry concerns a single T cell receptor (beta chain). Antigen specificity is unknown. This entry is derived from a study of shared clonotypes between healthy human individuals. Germline V CDR1 and CDR2: MDHEN, SYDVKM. The V segment lost 5 bases and the J segment 0 bases; nucleotides outside the gene matches: 7. The CDR3 has 16 residues. All donors qualified as healthy HIV-negative adults and had experienced no recent acute infections or vaccinations. An even split of each subset's genomic DNA across several immunoSEQ plates was performed. Spread over ten immunoSEQ deep assay plates, unsorted PBMC DNA underwent sequencing. TCRdb's table, derived via immunoSEQ multiplex PCR, lists solely in-frame clones and lacks some. The table includes roughly 490,000 clones, less than 80% detected once. Notes on the study in general: Researchers sampled only blood; tissue repertoires likely differ.

This clonotype originated in a middle-aged woman in good health. Some clones in this sample may be carry-over from other donors' samples. Sequenced input: PBMCs. This chain connects TRBV28 to TRBJ1-3; 7 bases line up with TRBD1. The CDR3 sequence: CASSRNRDSSGNTIYF. In DNA, the CDR3 is TGTGCCAGCAGTCGTAACCGGGACAGCTCTGGAAACACCATATATTTT.